This TCR beta chain is drawn from a study of identical twins. TCRdb re-called the 5' RACE reads through MiXCR, storing one row per CDR3 protein. This sample yields nearly 200,000 distinct CDR3 sequences, of which 15% to 20% are seen a single time; 40% belongs to the top ten. There are 13 residues in the CDR3. Looked up from germline, CDR1 is SGHRS and CDR2 is YFSETQ. Trimming cost V 5 bases and J 10 bases; bases outside gene matches: 8. This clonotype was seen only a few times. The same sample was also studied in work on T cells expressing NK-cell markers. That source reports: What restricted sorting to alpha-beta TCR T cells in several experiments was an anti-gamma-delta TCR antibody.

V gene TRBV5-1 combines with J gene TRBJ2-1; 8 nucleotides agree with TRBD1. The receptor's source is a woman aged 18-30 years in good health. Sequenced input: CD8+ T cells sorted from blood. CDR3 amino acids: CASRYGTGAEQFF. DNA of the CDR3: TGCGCCAGCAGATACGGGACAGGTGCCGAGCAGTTCTTC.